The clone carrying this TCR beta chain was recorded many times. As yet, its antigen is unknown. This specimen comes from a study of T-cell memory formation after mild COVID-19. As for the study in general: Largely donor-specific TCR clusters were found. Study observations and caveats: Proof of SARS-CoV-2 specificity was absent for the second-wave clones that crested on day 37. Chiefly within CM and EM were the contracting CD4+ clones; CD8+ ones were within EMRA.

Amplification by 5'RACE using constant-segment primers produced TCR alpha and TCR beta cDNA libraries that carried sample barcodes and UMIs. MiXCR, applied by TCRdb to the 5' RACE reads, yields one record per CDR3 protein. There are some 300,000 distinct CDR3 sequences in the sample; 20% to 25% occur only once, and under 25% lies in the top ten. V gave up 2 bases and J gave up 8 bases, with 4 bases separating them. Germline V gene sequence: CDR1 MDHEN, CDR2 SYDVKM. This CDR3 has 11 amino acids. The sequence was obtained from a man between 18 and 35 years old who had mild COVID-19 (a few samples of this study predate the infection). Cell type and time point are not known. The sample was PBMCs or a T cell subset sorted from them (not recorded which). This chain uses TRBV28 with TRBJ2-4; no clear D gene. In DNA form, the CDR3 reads TGTGCCAGCAGTTTAAGTTACATTCAGTACTTC. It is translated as CASSLSYIQYF. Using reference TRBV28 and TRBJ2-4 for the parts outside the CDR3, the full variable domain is DVKVTQSSRYLVKRTGEKVFLECVQDMDHENMFWYRQDPGLGLRLIYFSYDVKMKEKGDIPEGYSVSREKKERFSLILESASTNQTSMYLCASSLSYIQYFGAGTRLSVL.